This passage covers 6 T cell receptor beta chains from one sample sequenced in a study of blood T cell repertoires in COVID-19 (dated by TCRdb to 2020 to 2021). The receptor library was made with the immunoSEQ multiplex PCR assay. Not all clones reach the TCRdb copy of this immuneACCESS table, which keeps in-frame sequences only. Checked studies attribute under half of the gap to unresolved V genes and leave the rest unexplained. Within this sample are under 250,000 clones, with about 83% of them counted one time only. The ten largest clones represent approximately 8.1% of the sample. The sequencing input was peripheral blood. These receptors were taken from a woman between 45 and 65 years old with active or convalescent COVID-19.

V gene TRBV5-6 combines with J gene TRBJ1-5; D uncertain. V was pared by 3 bases and J by 2 bases, with 12 bases between. Germline V gene sequence: CDR1 SGHDT, CDR2 YYEEEE. CDR3 length equals 15 residues. The DNA for the CDR3 is TGTGCCAGCAGCTCGGGTACGACCGGCAATCAGCCCCAGCATTTT. Its translation: CASSSGTTGNQPQHF.

This clone was detected once. This chain connects TRBV11-2 to TRBJ2-7; D ambiguous. Trimming left V 0 bases short and J 4 bases short, with 7 bases between. The CDR3 runs to 13 residues. Germline V CDR1 and CDR2: SGHAT, FQNNGV. CDR3 sequence reads: CASSLDRIYEQYV. The CDR3, as DNA: TGTGCCAGCAGCTTAGACAGGATATACGAGCAGTACGTC.

V gene TRBV11-2 combines with J gene TRBJ1-3; D is perhaps TRBD1 (5 bases). Per germline, CDR1 SGHAT and CDR2 FQNNGV. There are 16 residues in the CDR3. V was pared by 5 bases and J by 3 bases, with 17 bases between. CDR3 coding DNA: TGTGCCAGCAGCCCAAAGGAGGGGCGCGGTGGAAACACCATATATTTT. Residues: CASSPKEGRGGNTIYF.

This clone was seen just once. The chain links TRBV28 to TRBJ2-7; weak D call: TRBD2 (5 bases). The CDR3 spans 12 residues. V lost 1 base and J 6 bases, leaving 7 bases between the germline ends. Germline CDR1 MDHEN, CDR2 SYDVKM. CDR3: CASSLFSGEQYF. The CDR3 bases are TGTGCCAGCAGTTTATTCAGCGGCGAGCAGTACTTC.

V and J are TRBV6-2 or TRBV6-3 and TRBJ2-3; D unresolved. This CDR3 region has 12 residues. With 8 bases removed from V and 4 bases from J, the gap between germline ends came to 10 bases. The V gene's germline CDR1 is MNHEY and CDR2 SVGEGT. The CDR3 loop reads CASGLSPDTQYF. DNA for the CDR3: TGTGCCAGCGGCCTGTCTCCAGATACGCAGTATTTT.

The DNA for the CDR3 is TGTGCCAGCAGTTTGGGGACAGGGGGATCACCCCTCCACTTT. This gives the protein CASSLGTGGSPLHF. V and J are TRBV27 and TRBJ1-6; TRBD1 matches 11 bases. V dropped 3 bases and J dropped 10; count of bases not matched to a gene: 2. Germline CDR1 and CDR2: MNHEY and SMNVEV (reference sequence). The CDR3 has 14 residues.